This TCR beta chain stems from a study of CD8 T cells in Susac syndrome. The T cells that were sequenced for TCR beta were CD8+ and CD4+ cells from blood. RNA in amounts of about 0.5 to 1 ug was reverse transcribed with random hexamers. Across 54 Vbeta and 13 Jbeta, immunoSEQ multiplex PCR amplified TCR beta CDR3. MiXCR was run by TCRdb on the immunoSEQ multiplex PCR reads, yielding one entry per CDR3 protein. The sample consists of some 65,000 distinct CDR3 sequences, around 96% of them appearing once. The CDR3 totals 16 residues. With 1 base removed from V and 0 bases from J, the gap between germline ends came to 16 bases. The germline CDR1 and CDR2 sequences are SQVTM and ANQGSEA.

The sample was CD8+ T cells from PBMCs. The chain recombines TRBV29-1 with TRBJ2-7; D may be TRBD1 or TRBD2 (6 bases each). This sequence originates from a human donor with multiple sclerosis. Written as DNA, the CDR3 is TGCAGCGTTGAAGGCTTAGGGGGGCACTCCTCCTACGAGCAGTACTTC. Translation gives CSVEGLGGHSSYEQYF.